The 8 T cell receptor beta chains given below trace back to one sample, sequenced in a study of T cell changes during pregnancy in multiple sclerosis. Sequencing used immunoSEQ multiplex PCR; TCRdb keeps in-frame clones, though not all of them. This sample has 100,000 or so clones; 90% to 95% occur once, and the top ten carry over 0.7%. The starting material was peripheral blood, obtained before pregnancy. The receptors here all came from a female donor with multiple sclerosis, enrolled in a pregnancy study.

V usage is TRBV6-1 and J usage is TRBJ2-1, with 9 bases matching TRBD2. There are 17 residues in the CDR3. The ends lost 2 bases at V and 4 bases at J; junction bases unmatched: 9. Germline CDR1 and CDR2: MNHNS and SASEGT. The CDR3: CASSEPQSGRNYNEQFF. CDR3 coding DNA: TGTGCCAGCAGTGAACCGCAGAGCGGGAGGAATTACAATGAGCAGTTCTTC.

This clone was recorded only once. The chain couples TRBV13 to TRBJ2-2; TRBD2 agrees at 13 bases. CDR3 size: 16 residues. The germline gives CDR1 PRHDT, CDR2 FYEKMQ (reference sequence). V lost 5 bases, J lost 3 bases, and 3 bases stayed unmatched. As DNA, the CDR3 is TGTGCCAGCAGCGCCGGACTAGCGGGAGACACCGGGGAGCTGTTTTTT. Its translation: CASSAGLAGDTGELFF. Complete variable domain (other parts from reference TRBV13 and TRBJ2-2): AAGVIQSPRHLIKEKRETATLKCYPIPRHDTVYWYQQGPGQDPQFLISFYEKMQSDKGSIPDRFSAQQFSDYHSELNMSSLELGDSALYFCASSAGLAGDTGELFFGEGSRLTVL.

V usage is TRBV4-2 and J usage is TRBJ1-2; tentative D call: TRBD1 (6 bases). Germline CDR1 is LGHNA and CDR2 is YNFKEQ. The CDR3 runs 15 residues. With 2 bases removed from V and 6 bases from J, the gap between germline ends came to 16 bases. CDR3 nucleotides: TGTGCCAGCAGCCAACCGGGACGGGAGGGGGATGGCTACACCTTC. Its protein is CASSQPGREGDGYTF.

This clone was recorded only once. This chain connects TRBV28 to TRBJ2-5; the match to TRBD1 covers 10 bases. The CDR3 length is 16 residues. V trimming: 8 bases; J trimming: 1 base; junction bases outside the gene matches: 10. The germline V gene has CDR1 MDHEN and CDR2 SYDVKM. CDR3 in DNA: TGTGCCAGCTGGGGGACAGGGGAGGTTCTCCAAGAGACCCAGTACTTC. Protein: CASWGTGEVLQETQYF.

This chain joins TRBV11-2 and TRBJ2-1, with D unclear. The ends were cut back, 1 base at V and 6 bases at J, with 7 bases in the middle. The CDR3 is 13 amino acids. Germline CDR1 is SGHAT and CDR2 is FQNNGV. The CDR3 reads CASSLALFNEQFF. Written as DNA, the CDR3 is TGTGCCAGCAGCTTAGCGCTATTCAATGAGCAGTTCTTC. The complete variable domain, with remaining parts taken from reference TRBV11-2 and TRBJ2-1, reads EAGVAQSPRYKIIEKRQSVAFWCNPISGHATLYWYQQILGQGPKLLIQFQNNGVVDDSQLPKDRFSAERLKGVDSTLKIQPAKLEDSAVYLCASSLALFNEQFFGPGTRLTVL.

CDR3 in DNA: TGTGCCAGCAGCCAGATGGGACTAGCGGGCCTATCCGGTGAGCAGTTCTTC. It is translated as CASSQMGLAGLSGEQFF. The V and J genes are TRBV7-8 and TRBJ2-1, with 12 bases matching TRBD2. The V and J ends lost 5 bases and 9 bases, in that order; junction bases with no gene match: 14. The CDR3 consists of 17 residues. Germline V gene sequence: CDR1 SGHVS, CDR2 FQNEAQ.

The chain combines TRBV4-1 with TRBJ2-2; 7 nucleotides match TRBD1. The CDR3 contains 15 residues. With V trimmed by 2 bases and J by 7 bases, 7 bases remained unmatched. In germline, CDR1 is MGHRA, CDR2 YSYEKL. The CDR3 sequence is CASSQPQGYLGELFF. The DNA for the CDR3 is TGCGCCAGCAGCCAACCACAGGGGTACCTCGGGGAGCTGTTTTTT.

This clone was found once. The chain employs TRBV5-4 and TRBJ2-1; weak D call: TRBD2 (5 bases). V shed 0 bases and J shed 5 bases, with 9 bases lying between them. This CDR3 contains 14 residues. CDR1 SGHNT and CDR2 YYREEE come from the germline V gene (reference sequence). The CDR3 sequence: CASSLVTTHNEQFF. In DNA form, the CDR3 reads TGTGCCAGCAGCTTGGTGACTACCCACAATGAGCAGTTCTTC.